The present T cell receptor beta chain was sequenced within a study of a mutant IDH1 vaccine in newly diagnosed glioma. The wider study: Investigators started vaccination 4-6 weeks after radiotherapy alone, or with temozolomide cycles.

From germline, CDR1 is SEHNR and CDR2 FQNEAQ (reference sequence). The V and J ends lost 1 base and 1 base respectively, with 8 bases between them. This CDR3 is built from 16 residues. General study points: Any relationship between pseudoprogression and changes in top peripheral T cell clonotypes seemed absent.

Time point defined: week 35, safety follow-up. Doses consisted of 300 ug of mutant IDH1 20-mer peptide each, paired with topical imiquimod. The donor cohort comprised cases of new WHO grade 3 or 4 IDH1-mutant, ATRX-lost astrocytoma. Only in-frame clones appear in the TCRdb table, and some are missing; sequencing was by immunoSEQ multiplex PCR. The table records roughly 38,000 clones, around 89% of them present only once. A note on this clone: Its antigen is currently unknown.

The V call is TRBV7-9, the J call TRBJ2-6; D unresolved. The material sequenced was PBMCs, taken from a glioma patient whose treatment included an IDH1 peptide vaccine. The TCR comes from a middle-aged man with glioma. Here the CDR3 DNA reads TGTGCCAGCAGCTTAGAGTTTTTGTCTGGGGCCAACGTCCTGACTTTC. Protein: CASSLEFLSGANVLTF.